Listed here are 11 T cell receptor beta chains from one sample, sequenced in a study of T cell repertoires in cytomegalovirus infection. TCRdb called the reads again in MiXCR, with one record for every CDR3 protein. This table holds around 140,000 distinct CDR3 sequences, 25% to 35% found once. Their antigens remain unidentified. The starting material was CD8+ T cells from cultured PBMCs, obtained from culture after CMV antigen stimulation. The receptors stem from a human donor in good health (CMV status not recorded). Some clones in this sample may be carry-over from other donors' samples.

The V call is TRBV5-4, the J call TRBJ2-5; 10 nucleotides align to TRBD2. The J segment lost 3 bases and the V segment lost 3 bases, leaving 20 bases of the junction unmatched. Germline lookup yields CDR1 SGHNT and CDR2 YYREEE (reference sequence). The length of the CDR3 is 20 residues. Here the CDR3 reads CASSSDKGWTLAGEEETQYF. CDR3 DNA: TGTGCCAGCAGCTCCGACAAGGGTTGGACGCTAGCGGGGGAGGAAGAGACCCAGTACTTC.

This chain links TRBV6-1 with TRBJ2-7; D possibly corresponds to TRBD2 (6 bases). The germline gives CDR1 MNHNS, CDR2 SASEGT. The CDR3 is 14 residues long. The V and J ends lost 1 base and 2 bases respectively, with 9 bases between them. The CDR3 bases are TGTGCCAGCAGTGAAGGGGAGGTGACCTACGAGCAGTACTTC. The encoded protein is CASSEGEVTYEQYF.

The V gene is TRBV7-9, the J gene TRBJ2-4; no reliable D call. V lost 0 bases, J lost 8 bases, and 5 bases lay in between. Germline assignment: CDR1 SEHNR and CDR2 FQNEAQ (reference sequence). The CDR3 totals 12 residues. The CDR3: CASSLAADIQYF. CDR3 in DNA: TGTGCCAGCAGCTTAGCCGCGGACATTCAGTACTTC.

The chain couples TRBV20-1 to TRBJ1-5, with 8 positions matching TRBD1. CDR1 and CDR2 from the germline V gene are DFQATT and SNEGSKA (reference sequence). CDR3 length: 16 residues. V was pared by 2 bases and J by 0 bases, with 6 bases of the junction left unmatched. The CDR3 reads CSARPGTGLSNQPQHF. For the CDR3, the DNA is TGCAGTGCTAGACCCGGGACAGGCCTTAGCAATCAGCCCCAGCATTTT.

The chain is built from TRBV20-1 and TRBJ2-1; 11 nucleotides match TRBD1. The CDR3 has 13 residues. The V gene end was trimmed by 6 bases and the J gene end by 6 bases; junction bases not matched to a gene: 4. Germline V lookup: CDR1 DFQATT, CDR2 SNEGSKA (reference sequence). This chain's CDR3 is CSAGTGGSNEQFF. CDR3 in DNA: TGCAGTGCCGGGACAGGGGGTTCCAATGAGCAGTTCTTC.

This clonotype has just a few counts. The V and J genes are TRBV7-9 and TRBJ1-6; TRBD1 might be the D (6 bases). Trimming left V 2 bases short and J 9 bases short, with 14 bases between. The CDR3 is made up of 15 amino acids. Germline-derived CDR1 and CDR2 are SEHNR and FQNEAQ (reference sequence). CDR3 region: CASSLFAGGGSPLHF. The CDR3 DNA reads as TGTGCCAGCAGCTTATTTGCGGGGGGCGGTTCACCCCTCCACTTT.

This clonotype was observed a handful of times. The chain's CDR3 is CASSLIRARNTEAFF. The CDR3 DNA reads as TGTGCCAGCAGCTTAATCAGGGCCAGGAACACTGAAGCTTTCTTT. The rearrangement uses TRBV7-3 and TRBJ1-1, with D possibly matching TRBD1 (5 bases). The CDR3 is 15 amino acids. From germline, CDR1 is SGHTA and CDR2 FQGTGA. The V gene lost 1 base and the J gene lost 1 base, with 10 bases spanning the gap.

The chain couples TRBV5-6 to TRBJ2-1; D uncertain. V lost 6 bases and J lost 4, with 11 bases in between. This CDR3 spans 13 amino acids. Germline lookup yields CDR1 SGHDT and CDR2 YYEEEE. The CDR3 loop reads CASTVYGYNEQFF. CDR3 DNA sequence: TGTGCCAGCACCGTTTACGGATACAATGAGCAGTTCTTC.

In its sample, this clonotype was seen many times. This rearrangement joins TRBV19 to TRBJ2-7; no clear D. The V end was cut by 5 bases, the J end by 1 base, with 6 bases between. Germline lookup yields CDR1 LNHDA and CDR2 SQIVND (reference sequence). The CDR3 length is 12 residues. Written as DNA, the CDR3 is TGTGCCAGTAGTCCCGGTTCCTACGAGCAGTACTTC. Residues: CASSPGSYEQYF. Full variable domain (missing parts from reference TRBV19 and TRBJ2-7): DGGITQSPKYLFRKEGQNVTLSCEQNLNHDAMYWYRQDPGQGLRLIYYSQIVNDFQKGDIAEGYSVSREKKESFPLTVTSAQKNPTAFYLCASSPGSYEQYFGPGTRLTVT.

The chain is built from TRBV7-6 and TRBJ2-7; 11 nucleotides align to TRBD1. The CDR3 contains 15 residues. Germline CDR1 and CDR2: SGHVS and FNYEAQ. V shed 6 bases and J 2 bases; nucleotides not matched to a gene: 6. Here the CDR3 reads CASSLGQGDAYEQYF. The CDR3 DNA reads TGTGCCAGCAGTTTGGGACAGGGGGACGCCTACGAGCAGTACTTC.

This clonotype was detected a few times. This rearrangement joins TRBV2 to TRBJ2-3, with 10 bases fitting TRBD1. V trimming: 8 bases; J trimming: 6 bases; junction bases outside the gene matches: 8. Per germline, CDR1 SNHLY and CDR2 FYNNEI. The CDR3 covers 14 residues. The CDR3 here is CASSDRGHTDTQYF. The CDR3 DNA sequence: TGTGCCAGCTCCGACAGGGGGCATACCGATACGCAGTATTTT.